Each of the 23 T cell receptor beta chains below was sequenced from the same sample in a study of CD8+ T cells in alopecia areata. Extracted from the samples, RNA was reverse transcribed into cDNA to serve as the sequencing template. Using immunoSEQ multiplex PCR, the repertoire was profiled, and TCRdb retains in-frame clones only, with some absent. The data hold 75,000 to 100,000 clones, with 41% observed a single time. Sequencing was done on a sample of CD4+ T cells sorted from blood. Every receptor here comes from a human donor with alopecia areata.

The chain links TRBV7-2 to TRBJ1-2; D possibly corresponds to TRBD1 (6 bases). Germline CDR1 reads SGHTA; CDR2 reads FQGNSA. The CDR3 sequence is 14 residues long. Trimming left V 5 bases short and J 8 bases short, with 18 bases between. The CDR3 sequence: CASSDKQGIGGYTF. CDR3 bases: TGTGCCAGCAGCGACAAACAGGGAATTGGCGGCTACACCTTC.

The chain links TRBV5-1 to TRBJ1-2, with 7 bases matching TRBD1. The V and J ends lost 4 bases and 4 bases, in that order; junction bases with no gene match: 10. The germline V gene encodes CDR1 SGHRS and CDR2 YFSETQ. The CDR3 runs 15 residues. The DNA of the CDR3 is TGCGCCAGCAGCGCCACCACCGGACAGGTCTATGGCTACACCTTC. As protein: CASSATTGQVYGYTF.

This chain uses TRBV29-1 with TRBJ1-1, with 10 nucleotides matching TRBD1. Germline loops: CDR1 SQVTM, CDR2 ANQGSEA. This CDR3 comprises 14 residues. With V trimmed by 7 bases and J by 4 bases, 9 bases remained unmatched. The CDR3 coding sequence is TGCAGCGCACAGATGGACAGGGGGGGCACTGAAGCTTTCTTT. Its protein is CSAQMDRGGTEAFF.

V is TRBV7-2 and J is TRBJ1-2; TRBD1 matches 9 bases. With 4 bases clipped from V and 4 bases from J, the junction kept 4 bases outside the gene matches. Germline V gene lookup returns CDR1 SGHTA and CDR2 FQGNSA. The CDR3 runs to 14 residues. The DNA of the CDR3 is TGTGCCAGCAGCTGGGGACAGGGCGCCTATGGCTACACCTTC. It yields the protein CASSWGQGAYGYTF.

This clone appeared a few times. The CDR3 DNA sequence: TGTGCCTGGGACATCAACACCGGGGAGCTGTTTTTT. It is translated as CAWDINTGELFF. The J gene is TRBJ2-2, the V gene TRBV30, with D uncertain. CDR1 and CDR2 (germline): GTSNPN, SVGIG (reference sequence). The CDR3 loop spans 12 amino acids. V shed 5 bases and J shed 2 bases, with 6 bases lying between them.

On this clone: Other DNA sequences in this sample translate to the same CDR3. This chain joins TRBV28 and TRBJ1-4; D remains ambiguous. Germline V CDR1 and CDR2: MDHEN, SYDVKM. The CDR3 has 13 residues. V was clipped by 3 bases and J by 10 bases, with 12 bases between them. The CDR3 loop reads CASSFQMRGKLFF. CDR3 sequence (DNA): TGTGCCAGCAGTTTCCAAATGCGTGGAAAACTGTTTTTT.

This clone was observed a few times. The rearrangement joins TRBV6-6 to TRBJ1-1, with 9 bases aligning to TRBD1. The CDR3 runs 15 residues. The germline V gene encodes CDR1 MNHNY and CDR2 SVGAGI (reference sequence). V dropped 2 bases and J dropped 4; count of bases not matched to a gene: 5. The CDR3 nucleotides read TGTGCCAGCAGTTACGGTCGGGACAGGGCCACTGAAGCTTTCTTT. Its protein is CASSYGRDRATEAFF.

The genes are TRBV2 and TRBJ1-6; D uncertain. V was pared by 6 bases and J by 5 bases, with 5 bases between. The CDR3 consists of 12 residues. Germline assignment: CDR1 SNHLY and CDR2 FYNNEI. CDR3 nucleotide sequence: TGTGCCAGCAGCCTTGATAATTCACCCCTCCACTTT. Its protein is CASSLDNSPLHF.

The chain recombines TRBV4-3 with TRBJ2-4, with TRBD1 as a possible D gene (6 bases). This CDR3 spans 16 amino acids. In germline, CDR1 is LGHNA, CDR2 YSLEER. V was pared by 0 bases and J by 0 bases, with 9 bases between. Written as DNA, the CDR3 is TGCGCCAGCAGCCAAGAGCAGGGGATAGCCAAAAACATTCAGTACTTC. Encoded protein: CASSQEQGIAKNIQYF.

This clone was observed a few times. The gene calls are TRBV7-2 and TRBJ2-1; 10 nucleotides agree with TRBD2. This CDR3 has 15 residues. The junction had 7 bases not matched to a gene; V was cut back by 7 bases and J by 4 bases. The germline CDR1 and CDR2 sequences are SGHTA and FQGNSA. The DNA for the CDR3 is TGTGCCAGCATCCAGCGGGGGGGCCGATACAATGAGCAGTTCTTC. Translation gives CASIQRGGRYNEQFF.

The chain employs TRBV7-2 and TRBJ1-2, with TRBD1 matching 7 bases. J was trimmed by 4 bases and V by 5 bases; bases with no gene match: 7. CDR1 SGHTA and CDR2 FQGNSA come from the germline V gene. The CDR3 spans 14 residues. The CDR3 protein is CASSLSGQVYGYTF. CDR3 nucleotide sequence: TGTGCCAGCAGCCTCTCTGGACAGGTCTATGGCTACACCTTC.

J is TRBJ2-5 and V is TRBV7-2; D possibly corresponds to TRBD2 (5 bases). Deletions cut 5 bases from V and 4 bases from J, with 17 bases between. Germline loops: CDR1 SGHTA, CDR2 FQGNSA. The CDR3 has 15 residues. The DNA of the CDR3 is TGTGCCAGCAGCCGCTCCCAGTCGGGGTTAGAGACCCAGTACTTC. Translating it yields CASSRSQSGLETQYF.

Remarks on this clone: This CDR3 is also generated by other DNA sequences in the sample. The chain employs TRBV30 and TRBJ2-1; the D is unclear. The ends were cut back, 0 bases at V and 6 bases at J, with 0 bases in the middle. The germline CDR1 and CDR2 sequences are GTSNPN and SVGIG (reference sequence). The CDR3 is 10 residues long. The CDR3 spells CAWSVNEQFF. CDR3 nucleotide sequence: TGTGCCTGGAGTGTCAATGAGCAGTTCTTC.

The rearrangement joins TRBV9 to TRBJ2-2, with TRBD2 matching over 8 bases. This CDR3 has 16 residues. CDR1 is SGDLS, CDR2 YYNGEE, per germline. The J segment lost 7 bases and the V segment lost 4 bases, leaving 12 bases of the junction unmatched. In DNA form, the CDR3 reads TGTGCCAGCAGCCCTCTTAGTAGCGGGGAGGTCGGGGAGCTGTTTTTT. Protein: CASSPLSSGEVGELFF.

The chain has TRBV18 and TRBJ1-1; D unresolved. The germline V and J ends were trimmed by 4 bases and 0 bases, with 12 bases remaining between them. Germline CDR1 reads KGHSH; CDR2 reads LQKENI. The CDR3 has 15 residues. CDR3 sequence: CASSRSGGMNTEAFF. The CDR3 DNA reads as TGTGCCAGCTCACGGAGTGGCGGGATGAACACTGAAGCTTTCTTT.

This clone was recorded a few times. The chain recombines TRBV6-5 with TRBJ1-5; no clear D. Trimming stripped 4 bases from V and 2 bases from J, with 6 bases between. In germline, CDR1 is MNHEY, CDR2 SVGAGI. The CDR3 sequence is 13 residues long. The CDR3 loop reads CASSFSGNQPQHF. The CDR3 nucleotides are TGTGCCAGCAGTTTCTCCGGCAATCAGCCCCAGCATTTT.

There are a few counts of this clone. The rearrangement links TRBV10-3 to TRBJ2-7; TRBD2 agrees at 7 bases. The junction had 11 bases not matched to a gene; V was cut back by 10 bases and J by 5 bases. The CDR3 loop spans 13 amino acids. Germline assignment: CDR1 ENHRY and CDR2 SYGVKD. The CDR3 here is CASGGGFQNEQYF. CDR3 in DNA: TGTGCCAGTGGGGGGGGTTTCCAAAACGAGCAGTACTTC.

This clone is a singleton in its sample. The chain couples TRBV29-1 to TRBJ1-2; 7 nucleotides agree with TRBD1. The CDR3 is 15 amino acids. The germline gives CDR1 SQVTM, CDR2 ANQGSEA. Losses at the gene ends were 5 bases for V and 2 bases for J; bases not matched to a gene: 11. CDR3 loop: CSVRPGQALNYGYTF. The DNA for the CDR3 is TGCAGCGTTCGACCCGGACAGGCACTGAACTATGGCTACACCTTC.

This clone was seen only a few times. The chain links TRBV19 to TRBJ1-5; D uncertain. The V gene lost 3 bases and the J gene lost 3 bases, with 6 bases spanning the gap. CDR3 length equals 13 residues. The germline V gene encodes CDR1 LNHDA and CDR2 SQIVND (reference sequence). CDR3 region: CASSISVNQPQHF. The CDR3 DNA reads as TGTGCCAGTAGTATCTCAGTCAATCAGCCCCAGCATTTT.

Here the CDR3 reads CASSLQGGITYEQYF. The CDR3 DNA reads TGCGCCAGCAGCTTGCAGGGCGGGATTACGTACGAGCAGTACTTC. The chain employs TRBV5-1 and TRBJ2-7, with D possibly being TRBD2 (6 bases). This CDR3 has 15 amino acids. Germline loops: CDR1 SGHRS, CDR2 YFSETQ. V was shortened by 1 base and J by 4 bases, with 15 bases between the two germline ends. The full variable domain, in which reference TRBV5-1 and TRBJ2-7 provide the parts outside the CDR3, is KAGVTQTPRYLIKTRGQQVTLSCSPISGHRSVSWYQQTPGQGLQFLFEYFSETQRNKGNFPGRFSGRQFSNSRSEMNVSTLELGDSALYLCASSLQGGITYEQYFGPGTRLTVT.

There are a few counts of this clone. The chain is built from TRBV5-1 and TRBJ2-1; D remains ambiguous. Deletions cut 1 base from V and 8 bases from J, with 13 bases between. Germline V gene lookup returns CDR1 SGHRS and CDR2 YFSETQ. The CDR3 loop spans 14 amino acids. The CDR3 DNA follows: TGCGCCAGCAGCTTGAACAACGCAGGCGATGAGCAGTTCTTC. Translation: CASSLNNAGDEQFF.

This clone was counted a few times. This chain links TRBV7-2 with TRBJ2-3; 9 bases agree with TRBD1. The V and J ends lost 5 bases and 4 bases, in that order; junction bases with no gene match: 7. Germline V gene lookup returns CDR1 SGHTA and CDR2 FQGNSA. The CDR3 loop spans 15 amino acids. This CDR3 reads CASSVDRGQADTQYF. Written as DNA, the CDR3 is TGTGCCAGCAGCGTGGACAGGGGACAGGCAGATACGCAGTATTTT. Full variable domain (remainder filled in from reference TRBV7-2 and TRBJ2-3): GAGVSQSPSNKVTEKGKDVELRCDPISGHTALYWYRQSLGQGLEFLIYFQGNSAPDKSGLPSDRFSAERTGGSVSTLTIQRTQQEDSAVYLCASSVDRGQADTQYFGPGTRLTVL.

This clone has a handful of counts. The J gene is TRBJ2-7, the V gene TRBV9; weak D call: TRBD2 (6 bases). The CDR3 spans 15 residues. From germline, CDR1 is SGDLS and CDR2 YYNGEE. V lost 0 bases and J 7 bases, leaving 17 bases between the germline ends. CDR3 in amino acids: CASSVVGGGMSEQYF. Written as DNA, the CDR3 is TGTGCCAGCAGCGTAGTCGGGGGAGGAATGAGTGAGCAGTACTTC.